The 9 T cell receptor beta chains presented below share a single source sample, sequenced in a study of blood T cell repertoires in COVID-19. Repertoires were generated with immunoSEQ multiplex PCR, while TCRdb's copy carries only in-frame clones and drops some. The sample holds about 180,000 clones; around 80% are singletons and the top ten take roughly 9.1%. Sequenced material: peripheral blood. The source is a woman between 65 and 79 years old with acute or convalescent COVID-19.

This clone was found once. CDR3 coding DNA: TGTGCCAGTAGTATGGAAAGCGGGGGCTACAATGAGCAGTTCTTC. Its translation: CASSMESGGYNEQFF. The chain has TRBV19 and TRBJ2-1; 8 positions agree with TRBD2. Germline-derived CDR1 and CDR2 are LNHDA and SQIVND (reference sequence). The CDR3 contains 15 residues. Losses at the gene ends were 3 bases for V and 3 bases for J; bases not matched to a gene: 4.

The chain carries TRBV2 and TRBJ2-7; a weak D match, TRBD2 (5 bases). V lost 0 bases to trimming and J lost 4 bases, with 13 bases between them. Germline CDR1 reads SNHLY; CDR2 reads FYNNEI. The CDR3 is 15 amino acids. The CDR3, as DNA: TGTGCCAGCAGTGAAGCGGGAGCTGTCCCATACGAGCAGTACTTC. Protein: CASSEAGAVPYEQYF.

The rearrangement links TRBV9 to TRBJ1-6, with D possibly TRBD1 on 6 matching bases. Germline values: CDR1 SGDLS, CDR2 YYNGEE. This CDR3 region has 16 residues. Trimming stripped 4 bases from V and 5 bases from J, with 16 bases between. DNA for the CDR3: TGTGCCAGCAGCTCCACGGCAGGGGTGAATAATTCACCCCTCCACTTT. This translates into CASSSTAGVNNSPLHF.

The chain couples TRBV25-1 to TRBJ1-6, with D possibly TRBD1 on 5 matching bases. The V end was cut by 5 bases, the J end by 7 bases, with 9 bases between. Germline CDR1 is MGHDK and CDR2 is SYGVNS. This CDR3 has 13 amino acids. CDR3 loop: CASSTPGNSPLHF. In DNA form, the CDR3 reads TGTGCCAGCAGTACACCAGGGAATTCACCCCTCCACTTT.

Only a few counts were recorded for this clone. The J gene is TRBJ2-7, the V gene TRBV5-1, with TRBD1 as a possible D gene (6 bases). The ends were cut back, 7 bases at V and 1 base at J, with 12 bases in the middle. The CDR3 is made up of 13 amino acids. Germline CDR1 SGHRS, CDR2 YFSETQ. The CDR3 region is CASSVDRSYEQYF. As DNA, the CDR3 is TGCGCCAGCTCAGTGGACAGATCCTACGAGCAGTACTTC.

The CDR3 DNA follows: TGTGCCAGTACAACTAGCGGGGTGGGGAATGAGCAGTTCTTC. This gives the protein CASTTSGVGNEQFF. The chain couples TRBV19 to TRBJ2-1, with 10 bases fitting TRBD2. Trimming removed 7 bases from V and 7 bases from J; junction bases left unmatched: 7. This CDR3 comprises 14 residues. Germline V gene lookup returns CDR1 LNHDA and CDR2 SQIVND (reference sequence).

CDR3 nucleotides: TGTGCCAGCAGCTTCAGGGGCTCTGGGGCCAACGTCCTGACTTTC. Translating it yields CASSFRGSGANVLTF. The rearrangement links TRBV5-4 to TRBJ2-6; D might be TRBD1 (6 bases). The CDR3 is 15 amino acids. Looked up from germline, CDR1 is SGHNT and CDR2 is YYREEE (reference sequence). Trimming removed 2 bases from V and 0 bases from J, with 6 bases in between. Complete variable domain (other parts from reference TRBV5-4 and TRBJ2-6): ETGVTQSPTHLIKTRGQQVTLRCSSQSGHNTVSWYQQALGQGPQFIFQYYREEENGRGNFPPRFSGLQFPNYSSELNVNALELDDSALYLCASSFRGSGANVLTFGAGSRLTVL.

The CDR3 sequence is CASSLGGHNSPLHF. CDR3 bases: TGTGCCAGCAGTTTGGGGGGTCATAATTCACCCCTCCACTTT. The chain carries TRBV6-5 and TRBJ1-6, with a possible D match to TRBD1 (5 bases). This CDR3 has 14 residues. V was shortened by 4 bases and J by 5 bases, with 9 bases between the two germline ends. Looked up from germline, CDR1 is MNHEY and CDR2 is SVGAGI.

About this clone itself: Relative to the germline gene, one junction end is altered; a read error may explain this. The chain carries TRBV4-1 and TRBJ1-2; 7 positions match TRBD1. The CDR3 is 15 amino acids. Germline assignment: CDR1 MGHRA and CDR2 YSYEKL. CDR3 sequence reads: CASSQQIRTGLSSFF. DNA for the CDR3: TGCGCCAGCAGCCAACAAATTAGGACAGGACTAAGTTCTTTCTTC.